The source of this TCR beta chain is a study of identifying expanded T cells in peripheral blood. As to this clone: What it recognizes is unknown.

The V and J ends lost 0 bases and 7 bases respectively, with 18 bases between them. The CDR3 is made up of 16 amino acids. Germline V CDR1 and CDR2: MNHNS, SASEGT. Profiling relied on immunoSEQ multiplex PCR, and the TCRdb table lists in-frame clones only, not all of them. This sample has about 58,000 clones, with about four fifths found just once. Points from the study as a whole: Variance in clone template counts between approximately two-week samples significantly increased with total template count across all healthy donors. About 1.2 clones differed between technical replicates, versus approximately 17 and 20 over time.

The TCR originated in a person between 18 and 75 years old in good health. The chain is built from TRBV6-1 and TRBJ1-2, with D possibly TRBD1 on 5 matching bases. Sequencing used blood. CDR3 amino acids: CASSEALRTGGGGYTF. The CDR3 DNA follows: TGTGCCAGCAGTGAAGCCCTTCGTACGGGGGGAGGTGGCTACACCTTC.